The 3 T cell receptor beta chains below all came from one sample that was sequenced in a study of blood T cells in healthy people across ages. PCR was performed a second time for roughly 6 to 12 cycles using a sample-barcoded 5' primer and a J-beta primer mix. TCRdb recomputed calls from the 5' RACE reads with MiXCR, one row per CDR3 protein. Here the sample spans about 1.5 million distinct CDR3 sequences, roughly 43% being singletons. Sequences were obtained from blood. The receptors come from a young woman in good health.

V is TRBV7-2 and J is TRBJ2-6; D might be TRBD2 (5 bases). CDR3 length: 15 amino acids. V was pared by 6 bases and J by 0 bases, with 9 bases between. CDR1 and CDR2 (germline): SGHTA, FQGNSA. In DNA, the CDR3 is TGTGCCAGCAGGCGACGGGGCTCTGGGGCCAACGTCCTGACTTTC. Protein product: CASRRRGSGANVLTF. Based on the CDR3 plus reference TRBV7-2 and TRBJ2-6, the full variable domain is GAGVSQSPSNKVTEKGKDVELRCDPISGHTALYWYRQSLGQGLEFLIYFQGNSAPDKSGLPSDRFSAERTGGSVSTLTIQRTQQEDSAVYLCASRRRGSGANVLTFGAGSRLTVL.

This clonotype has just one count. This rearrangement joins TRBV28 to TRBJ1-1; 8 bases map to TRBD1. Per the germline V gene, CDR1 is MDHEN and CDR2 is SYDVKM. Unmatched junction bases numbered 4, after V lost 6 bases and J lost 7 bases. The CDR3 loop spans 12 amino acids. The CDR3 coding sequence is TGTGCCAGCAGAGCGACAGGGGATGAAGCTTTCTTT. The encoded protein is CASRATGDEAFF.

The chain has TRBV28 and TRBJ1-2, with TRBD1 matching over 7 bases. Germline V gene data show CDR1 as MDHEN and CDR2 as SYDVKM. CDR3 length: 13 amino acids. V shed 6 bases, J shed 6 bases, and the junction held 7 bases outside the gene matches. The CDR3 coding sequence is TGTGCCAGCAGCATCGGACAGGCCGATGGCTACACCTTC. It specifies CASSIGQADGYTF.